This TCR beta chain was sequenced during a study of shared clonotypes between healthy human individuals. Per germline, CDR1 SGHRS and CDR2 YFSETQ. The CDR3 consists of 15 residues. The V end lost 4 bases, the J end lost 5 bases, and 15 bases lay between the germline ends. Only in-frame clones appear in the TCRdb table, and some are missing; sequencing was by immunoSEQ multiplex PCR. The sample consists of about 1.1 million clones, 60% to 80% of them appearing once. The genes are TRBV5-1 and TRBJ2-2; D gene uncertain. The clonotype was recovered from a man younger than 30 in good health. Some clones in this sample may be carry-over from other donors' samples. Specimen: memory CD4+ T cells from PBMCs. Stated subset: CD45RA-negative fraction. This CDR3 is CASSRLPLGTGELFF. CDR3 sequence (DNA): TGCGCCAGCAGCCGACTCCCACTGGGTACCGGGGAGCTGTTTTTT.